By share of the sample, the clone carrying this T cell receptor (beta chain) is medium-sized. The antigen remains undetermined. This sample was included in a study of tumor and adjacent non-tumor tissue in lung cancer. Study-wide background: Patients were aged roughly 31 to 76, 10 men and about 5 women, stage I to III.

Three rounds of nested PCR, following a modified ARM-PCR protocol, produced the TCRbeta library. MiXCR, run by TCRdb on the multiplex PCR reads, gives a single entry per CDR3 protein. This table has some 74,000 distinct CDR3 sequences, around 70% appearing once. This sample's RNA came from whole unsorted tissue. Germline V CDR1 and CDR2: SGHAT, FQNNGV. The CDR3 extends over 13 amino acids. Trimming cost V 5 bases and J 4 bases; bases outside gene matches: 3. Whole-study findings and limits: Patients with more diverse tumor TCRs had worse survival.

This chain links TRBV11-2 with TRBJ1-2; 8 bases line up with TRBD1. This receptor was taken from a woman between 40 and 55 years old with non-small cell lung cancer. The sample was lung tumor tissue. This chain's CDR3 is CASSIGQGYGYTF. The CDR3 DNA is TGTGCCAGCAGCATAGGACAGGGCTATGGCTACACCTTC.